These T cell receptor beta chains were read from a single sample in a study of blood T cell repertoires in COVID-19. Clones were sequenced by immunoSEQ multiplex PCR, and TCRdb holds only the in-frame ones, with some missing. The repertoire includes 170,000 or so clones, roughly 87% of them detected once, and approximately 8% sits in the top ten. Sequenced material: peripheral blood. The receptors shown here come from a woman between 65 and 79 years old with COVID-19, enrolled during active disease. CDR3s include the opening cysteine and the closing phenylalanine or tryptophan. A D gene is named only where the DNA matches it firmly. Part of the rows lack a size; the others show once, few, many or a class for expanded clones.

>TRBV30|.|15|.|TRBJ1-5
TGTGCCTGGAGTGTGGGGGGGGCAGGGCATCAGCCCCAGCATTTT
CAWSVGGAGHQPQHF
>TRBV30|.|12|.|TRBJ2-7
TGTGCCTGGAGGGGACTGACCACCGGGCAGTACTTC
CAWRGLTTGQYF
>TRBV7-2|once|14|.|TRBJ2-7
TGTGCCAGCAGCTTAGGTAGCCCGCTCTACGAGCAGTACTTC
CASSLGSPLYEQYF
>TRBV2|.|12|.|TRBJ2-7
TGTGCCAGCAGTGAAGAGAGGAACGAGCAGTACTTC
CASSEERNEQYF
>TRBV29-1|.|9|.|TRBJ1-2
TGCAGCGTTGCGGTGGGCTACACCTTC
CSVAVGYTF
>TRBV7-3|.|15|TRBD2|TRBJ2-5
TGTGCCAGCAGTTTGGGGCTAGCGGGAGGGGAGACCCAGTACTTC
CASSLGLAGGETQYF
>TRBV27|few|17|TRBD2|TRBJ2-1
TGTGCCAGCGGTCGGGCCCAGCTAGCGGGTTATTACAATGAGCAGTTCTTC
CASGRAQLAGYYNEQFF
>TRBV2|.|15|TRBD1|TRBJ1-2
TGTGCCAGCCCAAAGCAACAGGGGGAGAACTATGGCTACACCTTC
CASPKQQGENYGYTF
>TRBV5-4|.|18|.|TRBJ2-6
TGTGCCAGCAGTTTCCCAGGTAGGGGGTTTCCTGGGGCCAACGTCCTGACTTTC
CASSFPGRGFPGANVLTF
>TRBV6-2/TRBV6-3|.|13|.|TRBJ1-2
TGTGCCAGCAGTTTGGACGGGACTTACGGCTACACCTTC
CASSLDGTYGYTF
>TRBV7-2|.|15|TRBD2|TRBJ2-7
TGTGCCAGCAGCTTAAACGTAGCGGGAGTTGACGAGCAGTACTTC
CASSLNVAGVDEQYF
>TRBV7-2|.|17|.|TRBJ1-4
TGTGCCAGCAGTTCAGCGGGGTGGGGCAGTCCTAATGAAAAACTGTTTTTT
CASSSAGWGSPNEKLFF
>TRBV6-2/TRBV6-3|.|16|TRBD1|TRBJ1-4
TGTGCCAGCAGTCCAAACTACAGGGGTGAAGGAGAAAAACTGTTTTTT
CASSPNYRGEGEKLFF
>TRBV6-2/TRBV6-3|.|14|.|TRBJ1-2
TGTGCCAGCAGTTCAATGAACGACTTCTATGGCTACACCTTC
CASSSMNDFYGYTF
>TRBV30|.|13|.|TRBJ1-1
TGTGCCTGGAGTGTACGGGGTGACACTGAAGCTTTCTTT
CAWSVRGDTEAFF
>TRBV4-1|.|16|.|TRBJ2-6
TGCGCCAGCAGCCAAGATCTCAGCGGTGGGGCCAACGTCCTGACTTTC
CASSQDLSGGANVLTF
>TRBV6-2/TRBV6-3|.|14|TRBD2|TRBJ2-7
TGTGCCAGCAGTTATCTAGCGGGGGCCTACGAGCAGTACTTC
CASSYLAGAYEQYF
>TRBV13|.|16|TRBD2|TRBJ2-1
TGTGCCAGCAGCTTCTCCGGGACTAGCGATTACAATGAGCAGTTCTTC
CASSFSGTSDYNEQFF
>TRBV11-2|.|14|.|TRBJ2-6
TGTGCCAGCAGCTCAAGAGCTGGGGCCAACGTCCTGACTTTC
CASSSRAGANVLTF
>TRBV6-5|.|14|.|TRBJ1-6
TGTGCCAGCAGAGTAGACAGAGATAATTCACCCCTCCACTTT
CASRVDRDNSPLHF
>TRBV3-1/TRBV3-2|.|12|.|TRBJ1-2
TGTGCCAGCAGCCAAGATCTGAGTGGCTACACCTTC
CASSQDLSGYTF
>TRBV3-1/TRBV3-2|once|15|.|TRBJ2-1
TGTGCCAGCAGCCAATCGGGACTGCCCTACAATGAGCAGTTCTTC
CASSQSGLPYNEQFF
>TRBV19|.|16|TRBD2|TRBJ2-7
TGTGCCAGTAGTATGTACTCCGGGACTACCCGAGACGAGCAGTACTTC
CASSMYSGTTRDEQYF
>TRBV5-4|.|13|.|TRBJ2-1
TGTGCCAGCACCATCCACTCATACAATGAGCAGTTCTTC
CASTIHSYNEQFF
>TRBV28|.|15|TRBD2|TRBJ2-1
TGTGCCAGCACCGGCGGGAGTGGGGCTTACAATGAGCAGTTCTTC
CASTGGSGAYNEQFF